This is a list of T cell receptor beta chains from one sample in a study of cytotoxic CD8 clonotypes in ibrutinib-treated CLL. The assay was immunoSEQ multiplex PCR, and TCRdb's table has in-frame clones only and misses some. Among hundreds of thousands of clones listed, 70% were seen once. This specimen consisted of PBMCs, obtained after 12 months of ibrutinib treatment. Receptors originate from a human donor with chronic lymphocytic leukemia. The CDR3 runs from the conserved cysteine through the conserved F or W. Fields, in order: D gene, clone size, V gene, J gene, CDR3 DNA, CDR3 protein. A D gene is named only where the DNA matches it firmly. Only some rows state a clone size, as once, few, many or a class for expanded clones.

NA	few	TRBV30	TRBJ1-6	TGTGCCTGGAACAGGGACTCCTCACCCCTCCACTTT	CAWNRDSSPLHF
NA	NA	TRBV7-2	TRBJ1-4	TGTGCCAGCAGCCTAATGGGGGCGGGGGAAAAACTGTTTTTT	CASSLMGAGEKLFF
TRBD1	NA	TRBV27	TRBJ2-1	TGTGCCAGCCAAGCCGGGACAGGGTCTTCCAATGAGCAGTTCTTC	CASQAGTGSSNEQFF
TRBD2	NA	TRBV30	TRBJ2-4	TGTGCCTGGAGTAGCGGGGCGGTGATAGCCAAAAACATTCAGTACTTC	CAWSSGAVIAKNIQYF
NA	NA	TRBV9	TRBJ1-1	TGTGCCAGCAGCGTAGTTACAGGGAGATCTGAAGCTTTCTTT	CASSVVTGRSEAFF
NA	few	TRBV19	TRBJ2-7	TGTGCCAGTAGTAGCCACCGGGACACCTACACCTACGAGCAGTACTTC	CASSSHRDTYTYEQYF
TRBD1	NA	TRBV30	TRBJ2-7	TGTGCCTGGAACAGGGGGAGACCCTACGAGCAGTACTTC	CAWNRGRPYEQYF
TRBD2	once	TRBV18	TRBJ2-2	TGTGCCAGCTTCTCCAGACTAGCGGGCCTCACCGGGGAGCTGTTTTTT	CASFSRLAGLTGELFF
NA	once	TRBV9	TRBJ1-4	TGTGCCAGCAGCGGAGCCGGCCGGCCAACTAATGAAAAACTGTTTTTT	CASSGAGRPTNEKLFF
NA	NA	TRBV29-1	TRBJ1-3	TGCAGCGTTTTCGCTCCGGGACCGAGTGGAAACACCATATATTTT	CSVFAPGPSGNTIYF
NA	NA	TRBV7-3	TRBJ1-1	TGTGCCAGCAGCTTAACGCGGGCAGGTAACACTGAAGCTTTCTTT	CASSLTRAGNTEAFF
NA	NA	TRBV5-1	TRBJ2-5	TGCGCCAGCAGCTCCGGCAGGGGGGGGCCGGCGGCCCAGTACTTC	CASSSGRGGPAAQYF
TRBD1	NA	TRBV9	TRBJ1-2	TGTGCCAGCAGCGTAGGGGACAGGGGGCCCTATGGCTACACCTTC	CASSVGDRGPYGYTF